These T cell receptor beta chains were read from a single sample in a study of T cell responses to AZD1222 COVID-19 vaccine. Profiled with immunoSEQ multiplex PCR; TCRdb holds only in-frame clones, not every one. The table lists some 170,000 clones, 85% to 95% of them singletons. Sequencing was performed on peripheral blood, taken 28 days after the second dose of the MenACWY control vaccine. The receptors shown here come from an adult who received the MenACWY meningococcal vaccine as a control. CDR3s include the opening cysteine and the closing phenylalanine or tryptophan. The D gene is left open where the match is weak. Only part of the rows carry a size: once, few, many, or a class if the clone is expanded.

V	length	D	J	size	DNA	CDR3
TRBV6-6	16	TRBD2	TRBJ2-1	.	TGTGCCAGCAGTTTGCGACTAGCGGGGGTGATTATTAAGCAGTTCTTC	CASSLRLAGVIIKQFF
TRBV30	15	.	TRBJ1-5	.	TGTGCCTGGAGTACCCTGGACGGATACAATCAGCCCCAGCATTTT	CAWSTLDGYNQPQHF
TRBV28	14	.	TRBJ2-7	.	TGTGCCAGCAGTTTGGTACAGACAGTCTACGAGCAGTACTTC	CASSLVQTVYEQYF
TRBV12-3/TRBV12-4	13	.	TRBJ1-1	.	TGTGCCAGCAGTAGTGTCGAGGTGGCTGAAGCTTTCTTT	CASSSVEVAEAFF
TRBV7-9	12	.	TRBJ2-3	.	TGTGCCAGCAGCCTAAGCACAGATACGCAGTATTTT	CASSLSTDTQYF
TRBV5-8	16	TRBD1	TRBJ1-6	.	TGTGCCAGCAGCCTTATAACAGGGGTGGAAAATTCACCCCTCCACTTT	CASSLITGVENSPLHF
TRBV6-2/TRBV6-3	13	.	TRBJ1-1	.	TGTGCCAGCAGCCTGACTGCGAACACTGAAGCTTTCTTT	CASSLTANTEAFF
TRBV6-6	14	.	TRBJ2-1	once	TGTGCCAGCAGTTCCGGGACAAGACCGGGGGAGCAGTTCTTC	CASSSGTRPGEQFF
TRBV2	16	.	TRBJ1-2	.	TGTGCCAGCAGGGGGATTCGGGGGACTCCTAACTATGGCTACACCTTC	CASRGIRGTPNYGYTF
TRBV7-2	13	TRBD1	TRBJ1-2	.	TGTGCCAGCAGCTCGGACAGGTCTTATGGCTACACCTTC	CASSSDRSYGYTF
TRBV7-8	15	.	TRBJ1-5	.	TGTGCCAGCAGCTTACAGGGGACCGTGTATCAGCCCCAGCATTTT	CASSLQGTVYQPQHF
TRBV27	14	.	TRBJ1-1	.	TGTGCCAGCAGTTCCTCCAGGGCGAACACTGAAGCTTTCTTT	CASSSSRANTEAFF
TRBV29-1	14	.	TRBJ1-1	.	TGCAGCGTTGAAGGGGCAGGGATGAACACTGAAGCTTTCTTT	CSVEGAGMNTEAFF